The next 10 T cell receptor beta chains were all read from a single sample in a study of blood T cell repertoires in COVID-19. TCRdb's table, derived via immunoSEQ multiplex PCR, lists solely in-frame clones and lacks some. This sample yields about 43,000 clones, of which more than 65% are seen a single time; around 22% belongs to the top ten. The sample comprised peripheral blood. These receptors all come from a woman in her fifties or sixties with acute or convalescent COVID-19.

This clone was seen a few times. The rearrangement joins TRBV3-1 (or the pseudogene TRBV3-2) to TRBJ2-1, with a tentative D call TRBD2 (6 bases). CDR3 length: 17 residues. CDR1 is LGHDT and CDR2 is YNNKEL in the germline V gene (reference sequence). V was cut by 2 bases and J by 2 bases, with 16 bases left in between. The CDR3 is CASSQRWGGIPYNEQFF. CDR3 nucleotide sequence: TGTGCCAGCAGCCAAAGATGGGGAGGAATCCCCTACAATGAGCAGTTCTTC.

This chain uses TRBV18 with TRBJ1-2, with 11 bases aligning to TRBD1. The CDR3 totals 15 residues. CDR1 and CDR2 (germline): KGHSH, LQKENI. V trimming: 3 bases; J trimming: 3 bases; junction bases outside the gene matches: 3. CDR3 DNA sequence: TGTGCCAGCTCACCCGGGACAGGGGGAGACTATGGCTACACCTTC. Protein product: CASSPGTGGDYGYTF.

The V call is TRBV12-3 or TRBV12-4, the J call TRBJ1-2; tentatively, D is TRBD1 (6 bases). V lost 5 bases and J lost 3, with 10 bases in between. This CDR3 is built from 13 residues. Written as DNA, the CDR3 is TGTGCCAGCAGTAGATCAGGGGACTATGGCTACACCTTC. Protein product: CASSRSGDYGYTF.

This clone was counted at least ten times. This chain links TRBV19 with TRBJ1-2, with D hard to call. V gave up 5 bases and J gave up 4 bases, with 14 bases separating them. Germline V gives CDR1 LNHDA, CDR2 SQIVND (reference sequence). The CDR3 contains 14 residues. The CDR3 coding sequence is TGTGCCAGTAGTCGAACCGGCAGGCTCTATGGCTACACCTTC. Translation gives CASSRTGRLYGYTF. The whole variable domain, remainder taken from reference TRBV19 and TRBJ1-2, is DGGITQSPKYLFRKEGQNVTLSCEQNLNHDAMYWYRQDPGQGLRLIYYSQIVNDFQKGDIAEGYSVSREKKESFPLTVTSAQKNPTAFYLCASSRTGRLYGYTFGSGTRLTVV.

This chain uses TRBV7-2 with TRBJ2-7, with TRBD2 identical over 7 bases. The CDR3 is 14 residues long. The germline CDR1 and CDR2 sequences are SGHTA and FQGNSA. Unmatched junction bases numbered 9, after V lost 5 bases and J lost 5 bases. The DNA of the CDR3 is TGTGCCAGCAGCCCCGGAGCGGGGAACGACGAGCAGTACTTC. Residues: CASSPGAGNDEQYF.

The rearrangement links TRBV19 to TRBJ1-2; no clear D gene. The CDR3 runs to 12 residues. V lost 4 bases to trimming and J lost 1 base, with 4 bases between them. Germline V gives CDR1 LNHDA, CDR2 SQIVND (reference sequence). The CDR3 loop is CASSNINYGYTF. The CDR3 nucleotides are TGTGCCAGTAGTAACATTAACTATGGCTACACCTTC.

The chain joins TRBV6-2 or TRBV6-3 to TRBJ1-3, with no clear D. CDR1 and CDR2 from the germline V gene are MNHEY and SVGEGT. Trimming left V 0 bases short and J 0 bases short, with 6 bases between. The CDR3 has 15 amino acids. DNA of the CDR3: TGTGCCAGCAGTTACTCGACATCCTCTGGAAACACCATATATTTT. As protein: CASSYSTSSGNTIYF.

The genes are TRBV30 and TRBJ2-1; 10 bases match TRBD1. J gave up 6 bases and V 0 bases, and 5 bases lay outside the gene matches. Germline values: CDR1 GTSNPN, CDR2 SVGIG (reference sequence). CDR3 length equals 15 residues. CDR3 sequence: CAWSVLDRGSNEQFF. CDR3 DNA: TGTGCCTGGAGTGTACTGGACAGGGGGTCCAATGAGCAGTTCTTC.

The chain recombines TRBV12-5 with TRBJ2-6; 8 positions agree with TRBD1. V shed 4 bases and J 4 bases; nucleotides not matched to a gene: 9. The CDR3 has 17 amino acids. Germline V gives CDR1 LGHNT, CDR2 FRNRAP. CDR3 amino acids: CASGWSGTGAGANVLTF. CDR3 sequence (DNA): TGTGCTAGTGGTTGGTCCGGGACAGGTGCCGGGGCCAACGTCCTGACTTTC.

The chain uses TRBV10-1 and TRBJ2-3; 8 positions agree with TRBD2. Looked up from germline, CDR1 is WNHNN and CDR2 is SYGVQD (reference sequence). CDR3 length equals 16 residues. The junction had 8 bases not matched to a gene; V was cut back by 0 bases and J by 6 bases. CDR3 DNA: TGCGCCAGCAGTGAGTCGTTCGGGGGGGCCATCGATACGCAGTATTTT. This gives the protein CASSESFGGAIDTQYF.